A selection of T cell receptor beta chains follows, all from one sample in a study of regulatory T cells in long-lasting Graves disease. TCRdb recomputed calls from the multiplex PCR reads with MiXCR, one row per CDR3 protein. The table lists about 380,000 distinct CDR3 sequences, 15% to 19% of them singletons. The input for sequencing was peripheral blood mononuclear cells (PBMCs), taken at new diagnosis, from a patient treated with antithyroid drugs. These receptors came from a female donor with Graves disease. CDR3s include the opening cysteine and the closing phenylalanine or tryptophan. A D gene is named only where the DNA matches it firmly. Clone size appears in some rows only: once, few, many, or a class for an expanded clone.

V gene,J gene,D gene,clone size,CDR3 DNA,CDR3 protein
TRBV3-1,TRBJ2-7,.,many,TGTGCCAGCAGCCCGGGCCTGGGCGAGCAGTACTTC,CASSPGLGEQYF
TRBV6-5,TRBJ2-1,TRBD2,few,TGTGCCAGCAGTTACCTTTGGACTAGCGGGAACTACAATGGGCAGTTCTTC,CASSYLWTSGNYNGQFF
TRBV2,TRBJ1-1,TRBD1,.,TGTGCCAGCAATAGACAGGGTAATACTGAAGCTTTCTTT,CASNRQGNTEAFF
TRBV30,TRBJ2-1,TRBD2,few,TGTGCTTGGAGTAGGATGCCTAGCGGGAGTTCCTACAATGAGCAGTTCTTC,CAWSRMPSGSSYNEQFF
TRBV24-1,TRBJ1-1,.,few,TGTGCCACGAGGAGGAGTTTCGTCCGTTTCATGAACACTGAAGCTTTCTTT,CATRRSFVRFMNTEAFF
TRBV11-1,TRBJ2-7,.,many,TGTGCCAGCAGCTTAGCGGCAGTTCCCTACGAGCAGTACTTC,CASSLAAVPYEQYF
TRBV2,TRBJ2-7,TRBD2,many,TGTGCCACCGCGGGAGGGGGAGAGAGCTCCTACGAGCAGTACTTC,CATAGGGESSYEQYF
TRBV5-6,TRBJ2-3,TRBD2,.,TGTGCCAGCAGCGCCGCTTTCGGGGCGGGGGAAGATACGCAGTATTTT,CASSAAFGAGEDTQYF
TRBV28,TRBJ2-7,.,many,TGTGCCAGCAGCCCGCTTTACGAGCAGTACTTC,CASSPLYEQYF
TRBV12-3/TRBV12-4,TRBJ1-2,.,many,TGTGCCAGCAGTTTATCCGCGGTTAACTATGGCTACACCTTC,CASSLSAVNYGYTF
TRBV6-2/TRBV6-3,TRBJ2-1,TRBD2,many,TGTGCCAGCAGTGTAACTAGCGGAGGCTACAATGAGCAGTTCTTC,CASSVTSGGYNEQFF
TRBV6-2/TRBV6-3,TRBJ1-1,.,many,TGTGCCAGCAGACGGGGATCTGAAGCTTTCTTT,CASRRGSEAFF
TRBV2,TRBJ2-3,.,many,TGTGCCAGCAGGACCGACACAGATACGCAGTATTTT,CASRTDTDTQYF
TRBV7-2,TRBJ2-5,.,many,TGTGCCAGCGGATTAGCCGGGACCCAGTACTTC,CASGLAGTQYF
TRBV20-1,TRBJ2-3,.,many,TGCAGTGCTATCCGCCGGGAGAATGCAGATACGCAGTATTTT,CSAIRRENADTQYF
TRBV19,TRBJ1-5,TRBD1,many,TGTGCCAGTAGTCCAACCGGGACAGGCAATCAGCCCCAGCATTTT,CASSPTGTGNQPQHF
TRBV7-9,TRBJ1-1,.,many,TGTGCCAGCAGCAAGCCGACAGGTAACACTGAAGCTTTCTTT,CASSKPTGNTEAFF
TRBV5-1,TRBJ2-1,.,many,TGCGCCAGCAGCTCCGGGGTAAGGGCCAATGAGCAGTTCTTC,CASSSGVRANEQFF
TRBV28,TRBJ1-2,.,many,TGTGCCAGCTTACAGATCCGGGGGCACTATGGCTACACCTTC,CASLQIRGHYGYTF
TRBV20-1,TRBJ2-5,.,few,TGCAGTGCTAGAGATGGTCTCTTCGGGACGATACAAGAGACCCAGTACTTC,CSARDGLFGTIQETQYF
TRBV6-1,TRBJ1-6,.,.,TGTGCCAGCAGCCCTAAGGCCCCTCTTGCCTATAATTCACCCCTCCACTTT,CASSPKAPLAYNSPLHF
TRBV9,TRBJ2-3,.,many,TGTGCCAGCAGCGTAAGAGGGCGACAGCTACAAGCAGATACGCAGTATTTT,CASSVRGRQLQADTQYF
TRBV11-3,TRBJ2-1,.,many,TGTGCCAGCAGCTCCAGGACTGGAAATGAGCAGTTCTTC,CASSSRTGNEQFF
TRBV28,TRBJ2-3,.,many,TGTGCCAGCTGTGGGAGAGAGGGCGCAGATACGCAGTATTTT,CASCGREGADTQYF
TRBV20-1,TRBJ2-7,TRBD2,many,TGCAGTGCCCGGACTAGCGTCTCCTACGAGCAGTACTTC,CSARTSVSYEQYF